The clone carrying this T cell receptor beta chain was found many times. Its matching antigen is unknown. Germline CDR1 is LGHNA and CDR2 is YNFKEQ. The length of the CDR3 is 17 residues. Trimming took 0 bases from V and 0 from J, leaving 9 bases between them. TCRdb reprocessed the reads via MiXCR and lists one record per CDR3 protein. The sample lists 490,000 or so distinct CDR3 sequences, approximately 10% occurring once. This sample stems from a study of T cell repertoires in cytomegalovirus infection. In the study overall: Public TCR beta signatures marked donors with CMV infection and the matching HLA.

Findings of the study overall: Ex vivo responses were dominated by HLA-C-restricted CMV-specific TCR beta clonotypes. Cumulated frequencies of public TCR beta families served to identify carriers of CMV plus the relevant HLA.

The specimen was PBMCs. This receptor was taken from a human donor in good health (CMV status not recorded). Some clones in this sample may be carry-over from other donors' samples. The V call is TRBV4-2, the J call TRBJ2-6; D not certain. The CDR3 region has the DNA TGTGCCAGCAGCCAAGATCGGCAGGACTCTGGGGCCAACGTCCTGACTTTC. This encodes CASSQDRQDSGANVLTF.